The 2 T cell receptor beta chains reported below all come from one sample, sequenced in a study of blood T cell repertoires in COVID-19. Sequenced by immunoSEQ multiplex PCR; TCRdb stores in-frame clones only, minus some. The profile shows 110,000 to 150,000 clones, 84% of them singletons. The specimen was PBMCs or T cells enriched from blood (not recorded which). Every receptor here comes from a man aged 40-55 years with acute COVID-19.

This clone was detected only once. The rearrangement links TRBV5-1 to TRBJ1-1; D is perhaps TRBD1 (5 bases). V was pared by 0 bases and J by 1 base, with 10 bases between. This CDR3 has 15 amino acids. From germline, CDR1 is SGHRS and CDR2 YFSETQ. The CDR3 bases are TGCGCCAGCAGCTTGGAGGGGTTGGAGAACACTGAAGCTTTCTTT. Encoded protein: CASSLEGLENTEAFF. The whole variable domain, remainder taken from reference TRBV5-1 and TRBJ1-1, is KAGVTQTPRYLIKTRGQQVTLSCSPISGHRSVSWYQQTPGQGLQFLFEYFSETQRNKGNFPGRFSGRQFSNSRSEMNVSTLELGDSALYLCASSLEGLENTEAFFGQGTRLTVV.

This sequence joins TRBV6-2 or TRBV6-3 and TRBJ2-4; 8 bases are shared with TRBD2. The germline V gene has CDR1 MNHEY and CDR2 SVGEGT. Losses at the gene ends were 5 bases for V and 6 bases for J; bases not matched to a gene: 12. This CDR3 comprises 16 residues. The CDR3 bases are TGTGCCAGCAGTCCCGGATCCGGGGGGGCTGTAAACATTCAGTACTTC. This translates into CASSPGSGGAVNIQYF.